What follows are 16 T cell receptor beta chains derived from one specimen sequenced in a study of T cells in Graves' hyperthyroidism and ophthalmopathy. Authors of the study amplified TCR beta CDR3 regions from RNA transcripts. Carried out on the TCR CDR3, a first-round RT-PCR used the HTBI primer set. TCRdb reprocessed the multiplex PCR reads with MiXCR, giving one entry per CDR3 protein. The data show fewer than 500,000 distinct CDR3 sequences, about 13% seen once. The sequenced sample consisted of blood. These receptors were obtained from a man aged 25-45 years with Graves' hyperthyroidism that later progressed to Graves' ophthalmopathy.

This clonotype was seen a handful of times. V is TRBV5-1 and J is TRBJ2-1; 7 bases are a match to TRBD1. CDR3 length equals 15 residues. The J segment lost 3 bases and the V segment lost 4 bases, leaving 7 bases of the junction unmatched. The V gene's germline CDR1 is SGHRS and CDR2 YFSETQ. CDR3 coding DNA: TGCGCCAGCAGCGATGGTGGGGACAGCTACAATGAGCAGTTCTTC. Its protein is CASSDGGDSYNEQFF.

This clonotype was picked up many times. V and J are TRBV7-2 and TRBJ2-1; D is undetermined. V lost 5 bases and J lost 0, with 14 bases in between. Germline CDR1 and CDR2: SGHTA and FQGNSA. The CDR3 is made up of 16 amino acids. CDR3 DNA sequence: TGTGCCAGCAGCCTAAGCCTGACAAACTCCTACAATGAGCAGTTCTTC. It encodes CASSLSLTNSYNEQFF.

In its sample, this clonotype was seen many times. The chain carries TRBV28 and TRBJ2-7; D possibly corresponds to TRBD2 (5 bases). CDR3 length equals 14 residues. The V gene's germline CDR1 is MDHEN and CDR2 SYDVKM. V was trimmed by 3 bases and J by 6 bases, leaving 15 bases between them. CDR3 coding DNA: TGTGCCAGCAGTTTCAGAGGGCGATTGGGCGAGCAGTACTTC. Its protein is CASSFRGRLGEQYF. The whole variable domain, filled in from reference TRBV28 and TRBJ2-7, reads DVKVTQSSRYLVKRTGEKVFLECVQDMDHENMFWYRQDPGLGLRLIYFSYDVKMKEKGDIPEGYSVSREKKERFSLILESASTNQTSMYLCASSFRGRLGEQYFGPGTRLTVT.

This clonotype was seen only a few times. The CDR3 DNA is TGTGCCAGCAGCTCCCGTCCGGGACACGGGGCCCCAGATACGCAGTATTTT. Its protein product is CASSSRPGHGAPDTQYF. This chain joins TRBV7-8 and TRBJ2-3; maybe TRBD1 (6 bases). Between the trimmed V and J ends, which lost 4 bases and 4 bases, there was a span of 21 bases. CDR3 length: 17 residues. In germline, CDR1 is SGHVS, CDR2 FQNEAQ.

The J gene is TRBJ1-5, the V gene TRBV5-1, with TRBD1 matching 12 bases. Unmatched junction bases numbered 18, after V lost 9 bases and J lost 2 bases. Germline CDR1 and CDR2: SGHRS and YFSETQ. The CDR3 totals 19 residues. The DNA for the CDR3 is TGCGCCAATCCCGGGACAGGGGGCTTGAAGGATAAGGGCAATCAGCCCCAGCATTTT. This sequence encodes CANPGTGGLKDKGNQPQHF.

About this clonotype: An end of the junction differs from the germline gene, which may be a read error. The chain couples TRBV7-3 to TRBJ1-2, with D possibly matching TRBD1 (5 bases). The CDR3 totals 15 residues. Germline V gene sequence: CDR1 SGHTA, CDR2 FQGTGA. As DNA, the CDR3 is TGCGCCAGCAGCCGAACAGGTGACCCCCACTATGGCTACACCTTC. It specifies CASSRTGDPHYGYTF. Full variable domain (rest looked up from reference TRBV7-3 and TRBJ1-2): GAGVSQTPSNKVTEKGKYVELRCDPISGHTALYWYRQSLGQGPEFLIYFQGTGAADDSGLPNDRFFAVRPEGSVSTLKIQRTERGDSAVYLCASSRTGDPHYGYTFGSGTRLTVV.

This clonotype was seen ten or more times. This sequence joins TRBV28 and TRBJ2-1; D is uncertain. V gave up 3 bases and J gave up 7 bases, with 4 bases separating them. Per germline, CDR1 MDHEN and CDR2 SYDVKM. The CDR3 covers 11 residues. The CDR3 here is CASSLLNEQFF. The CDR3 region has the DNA TGTGCCAGCAGTTTGCTAAATGAGCAGTTCTTC.

CDR3 nucleotide sequence: TGTGCCAGCAGTAGCGGGACTAGCGGGGTAAATGAGCAGTTCTTC. Protein product: CASSSGTSGVNEQFF. The rearrangement joins TRBV27 to TRBJ2-1, with 13 bases lining up with TRBD2. Germline-derived CDR1 and CDR2 are MNHEY and SMNVEV (reference sequence). The CDR3 spans 15 residues. The V and J ends lost 5 bases and 7 bases, in that order; junction bases with no gene match: 5.

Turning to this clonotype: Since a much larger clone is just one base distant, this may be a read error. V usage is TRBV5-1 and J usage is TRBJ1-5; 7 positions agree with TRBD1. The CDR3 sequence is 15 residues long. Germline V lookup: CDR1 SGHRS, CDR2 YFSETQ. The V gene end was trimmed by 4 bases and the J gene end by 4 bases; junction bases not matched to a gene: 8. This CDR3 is CASSRWTGGNQPQHF. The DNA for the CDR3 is TGCGCCAGCAGCAGATGGACAGGCGGAAATCAGCCCCAGCATTTT.

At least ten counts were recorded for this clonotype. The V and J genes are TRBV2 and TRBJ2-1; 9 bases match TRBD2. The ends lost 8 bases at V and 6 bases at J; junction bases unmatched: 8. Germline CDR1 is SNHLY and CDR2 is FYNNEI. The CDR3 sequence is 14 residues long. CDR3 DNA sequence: TGTGCCAGCGGGGCGCGGGGGGGCAGCAATGAGCAGTTCTTC. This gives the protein CASGARGGSNEQFF.

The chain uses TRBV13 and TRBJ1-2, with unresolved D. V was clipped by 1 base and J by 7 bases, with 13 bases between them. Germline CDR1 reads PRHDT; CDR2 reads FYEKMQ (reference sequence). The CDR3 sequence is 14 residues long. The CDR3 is CASSLESTMSGYTF. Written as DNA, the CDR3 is TGTGCCAGCAGCTTAGAGTCCACGATGAGTGGCTACACCTTC. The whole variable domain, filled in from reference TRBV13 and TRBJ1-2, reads AAGVIQSPRHLIKEKRETATLKCYPIPRHDTVYWYQQGPGQDPQFLISFYEKMQSDKGSIPDRFSAQQFSDYHSELNMSSLELGDSALYFCASSLESTMSGYTFGSGTRLTVV.

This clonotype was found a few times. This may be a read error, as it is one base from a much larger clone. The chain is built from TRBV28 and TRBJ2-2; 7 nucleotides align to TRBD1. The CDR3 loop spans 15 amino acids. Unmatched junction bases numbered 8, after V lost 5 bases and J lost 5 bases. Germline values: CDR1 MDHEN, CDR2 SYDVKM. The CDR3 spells CASSTGTAVTGELFF. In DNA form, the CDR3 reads TGTGCCAGCAGTACCGGGACAGCGGTTACCGGGGAGCTGTTTTTT.

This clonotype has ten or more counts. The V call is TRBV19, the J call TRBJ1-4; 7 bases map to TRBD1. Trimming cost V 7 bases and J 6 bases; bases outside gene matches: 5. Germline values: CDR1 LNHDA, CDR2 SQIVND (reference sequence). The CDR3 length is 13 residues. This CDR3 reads CASTPTGYEKLFF. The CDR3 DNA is TGTGCCAGTACCCCGACAGGGTATGAAAAACTGTTTTTT.

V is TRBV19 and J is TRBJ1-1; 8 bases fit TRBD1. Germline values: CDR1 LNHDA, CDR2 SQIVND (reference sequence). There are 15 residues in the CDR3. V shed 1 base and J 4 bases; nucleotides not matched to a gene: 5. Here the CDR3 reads CASSIAGTGSTEAFF. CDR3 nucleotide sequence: TGTGCCAGTAGTATAGCCGGGACAGGAAGCACTGAAGCTTTCTTT.

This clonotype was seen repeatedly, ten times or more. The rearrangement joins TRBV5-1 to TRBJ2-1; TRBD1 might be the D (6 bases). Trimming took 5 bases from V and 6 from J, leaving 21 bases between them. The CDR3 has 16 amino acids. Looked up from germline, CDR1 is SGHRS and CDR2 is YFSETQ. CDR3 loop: CASRHQGRGKVNEQFF. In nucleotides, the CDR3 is TGCGCCAGCAGGCACCAGGGCAGGGGAAAGGTCAATGAGCAGTTCTTC.

In nucleotides, the CDR3 is TGTGCCAGCAGTGGCCTAGATACGCAGTATTTT. Translated, it gives CASSGLDTQYF. The chain links TRBV2 to TRBJ2-3; D call uncertain. The CDR3 covers 11 residues. Germline CDR1 SNHLY, CDR2 FYNNEI. Trimming pared 4 bases from V and 5 bases from J, leaving 4 bases between.